This T cell receptor (beta chain) was captured in a study of CD8 T cells in ankylosing spondylitis. General observations from the study: Disease-linked clones were reportedly significantly enriched in matched ankylosing spondylitis synovial fluid. A subset of motif variants has previously been described in the synovial fluid and blood of reactive arthritis.

At least ten counts were recorded for this clonotype. Its antigen is not known. TCRdb passed the 5' RACE reads through MiXCR, listing each CDR3 protein once. The table lists some 120,000 distinct CDR3 sequences, roughly an eighth of them singletons, with 2.5% to 3.5% in the top ten. CDR3 length: 12 residues. The germline V and J ends were trimmed by 3 bases and 10 bases, with 12 bases remaining between them. The germline gives CDR1 ENHRY, CDR2 SYGVKD. The chain is built from TRBV10-3 and TRBJ1-2; no clear D. The sequence was obtained from a female donor with ankylosing spondylitis or in good health (not recorded which). Sequenced sample: blood, either unsorted or a sorted T cell fraction (not recorded which). Here the CDR3 DNA reads TGTGCCATCAGTGATGCGACGGCTGACTACACCTTC. Protein product: CAISDATADYTF.